This TCR beta chain comes out of a study of T cell repertoires in cytomegalovirus infection (dated by TCRdb to between 2018 and 2020). Regarding the study in general: Donor HLA type was relevant to the analysis, because carriage of CMV infection together with the matching HLA type was indicated by public TCR beta signatures.

The study at large found these results: In both this cohort and an independent cohort of 300 to 450 donors, the cumulative frequency of public TCR beta family members distinguished carriers of CMV infection plus the relevant HLA type. In the ex vivo response, HLA-C-restricted CMV-specific TCR beta clonotypes were dominant, and in two of eight donors the single most frequent clonotype came from this HLA-C-restricted group.

The instrument was an Illumina HiSeq 1500. TCRdb took the public reads, trimmed them with fastp at Q25, ran MiXCR for clone calling and kept in-frame beta chains. Every entry covers one CDR3 protein and lists the most common genes and DNA from its rows. For this sample the table gives 600,000 to 800,000 distinct CDR3 sequences, of which 20% to 25% were detected only once. The ten top clones hold 7% to 9% of the sample. This clonotype was recorded a few times. No antigen is known for it. Within one base of it there is no much larger clone, and no base qualities were kept. The CDR3, cysteine through phenylalanine, is 15 amino acids long. Just the 45-base CDR3 DNA is kept, in frame starting at base 1. For this chain, trimming is 2 bases at the V end and 6 bases at the J end, and the number of junction bases without a gene match is 10. The germline V gene supplies CDR1 MGHRA and CDR2 YSYEKL.

Sequenced input: CD8+ T cells from PBMCs. The chain is made from TRBV4-1 and TRBJ2-7; TRBD2 fits 7 bases in the junction. This TCR was sampled from a human donor in good health (CMV status not recorded). Some clones in this sample may be carry-over from other donors' samples. The CDR3 corresponds to CASSQNPGGPAEQYF. In nucleotide form, the sequence is TGCGCCAGCAGCCAAAATCCGGGGGGACCCGCCGAGCAGTACTTC.